Following are 9 T cell receptor beta chains from one sample sequenced in a study of CD8 T cell repertoires and HIV-1 epitope variants. Measured with immunoSEQ multiplex PCR; TCRdb has only the in-frame clones, and not every one. The sample has 5,500 or so clones; about 70% are singletons. These receptors lack a known antigen. The sequenced sample was cultured CD8+ T cells derived from PBMCs. The receptors derive from a male donor with HIV.

The chain has TRBV19 and TRBJ2-1, with TRBD1 as a possible D gene (5 bases). V was shortened by 3 bases and J by 7 bases, with 16 bases between the two germline ends. Germline assignment: CDR1 LNHDA and CDR2 SQIVND (reference sequence). The CDR3 is 15 residues long. CDR3 sequence: CASSIGNRLDNEQFF. DNA for the CDR3: TGTGCCAGTAGTATTGGCAACAGGCTAGATAATGAGCAGTTCTTC.

A few counts support this clone. The CDR3 DNA reads as TGCGCCAGCAGCCAAGGAAGAGGCACTGAAGCTTTCTTT. Encoded protein: CASSQGRGTEAFF. J is TRBJ1-1 and V is TRBV4-1; D gene unclear. Germline-derived CDR1 and CDR2 are MGHRA and YSYEKL. CDR3 length: 13 residues. Between the trimmed V and J ends, which lost 1 base and 4 bases, there was a span of 7 bases.

The V and J genes are TRBV28 and TRBJ2-1; TRBD1 agrees at 10 bases. The CDR3 spans 14 residues. Germline-derived CDR1 and CDR2 are MDHEN and SYDVKM. V trimming: 3 bases; J trimming: 8 bases; junction bases outside the gene matches: 4. CDR3: CASSLGQGLDEQFF. The CDR3 nucleotides are TGTGCCAGCAGTTTGGGACAGGGGTTGGATGAGCAGTTCTTC.

The rearrangement uses TRBV11-1 and TRBJ2-5; D not certain. The germline V gene encodes CDR1 SGHAT and CDR2 FQDESV (reference sequence). The CDR3 is made up of 15 amino acids. The V gene lost 1 base and the J gene lost 1 base, with 10 bases spanning the gap. CDR3 amino acids: CASSLEGRSQETQYF. The CDR3 DNA reads as TGTGCCAGCAGCTTAGAGGGCAGAAGCCAAGAGACCCAGTACTTC.

The CDR3 DNA sequence: TGTGCCAGCAGACAGGGGGCTTCCTCCTACGAGCAGTACTTC. Its translation is CASRQGASSYEQYF. V usage is TRBV6-4 and J usage is TRBJ2-7, with TRBD1 matching 9 bases. This CDR3 has 14 residues. CDR1 and CDR2 (germline): MRHNA, SNTAGT. V lost 6 bases and J lost 0; bases outside the gene matches: 3.

The chain couples TRBV29-1 to TRBJ2-7, with 10 positions matching TRBD1. Germline trimming cut 5 bases from V and 5 bases from J; bases unmatched to any gene: 9. This CDR3 spans 14 amino acids. Germline CDR1 SQVTM, CDR2 ANQGSEA. The CDR3 nucleotides read TGCAGCGTTACGGGACAGGGGAGGACCCACGAGCAGTACTTC. As protein: CSVTGQGRTHEQYF.

V gene TRBV4-3 combines with J gene TRBJ1-4; D not certain. V was shortened by 4 bases and J by 0 bases, with 12 bases between the two germline ends. The CDR3 contains 16 residues. The germline V gene has CDR1 LGHNA and CDR2 YSLEER. CDR3 sequence (DNA): TGCGCCAGCAGCCCGTCCCCAGGTGCAACTAATGAAAAACTGTTTTTT. This sequence encodes CASSPSPGATNEKLFF.

This clone was observed a single time. The V gene is TRBV9, the J gene TRBJ2-3, with 10 nucleotides matching TRBD2. This CDR3 spans 18 amino acids. V shed 4 bases and J 0 bases; nucleotides not matched to a gene: 11. Looked up from germline, CDR1 is SGDLS and CDR2 is YYNGEE. CDR3 bases: TGTGCCAGCAGCCTCGAGCGGGGGGGCAGCTCCAGCACAGATACGCAGTATTTT. It yields the protein CASSLERGGSSSTDTQYF.

This clone was recorded a few times. The chain links TRBV27 to TRBJ2-7; TRBD2 matches at 7 bases. This CDR3 spans 14 amino acids. Germline CDR1 is MNHEY and CDR2 is SMNVEV (reference sequence). With V trimmed by 2 bases and J by 2 bases, 3 bases remained unmatched. CDR3 bases: TGTGCCAGCAGTTTAGCGGGGGTCACCTACGAGCAGTACTTC. This translates into CASSLAGVTYEQYF.